These 30 T cell receptor beta chains originate from one sample sequenced in a study of vaccination effects on CD4 cells after COVID-19. Antigen-specific CD4+ T cells were expanded with viral peptide pools in the ViraFEST assay before sequencing. Once cultured for approximately eleven days, the cells underwent separation to obtain CD4+ T cells. Nucleocapsid antibodies were negative in the vaccine recipients, who had never had SARS-CoV-2 infection. Their specific antigens are unknown. This table comes from immunoSEQ multiplex PCR, and its TCRdb copy is limited to in-frame clones, with some not included. Among tens of thousands of clones listed, more than 60% were seen once. Material: CD4+ T cells from PBMCs cultured with SARS-CoV-2 spike peptides, obtained before COVID-19 vaccination. All receptors come from a human donor who received a COVID-19 vaccine.

V and J are TRBV9 and TRBJ2-3; TRBD1 aligns across 9 bases. J lost 4 bases, V lost 3 bases, and 12 bases had no gene match. Germline loops: CDR1 SGDLS, CDR2 YYNGEE. The CDR3 runs to 17 residues. The CDR3 sequence is CASSEWGGDRVADTQYF. DNA of the CDR3: TGTGCCAGCAGCGAGTGGGGGGGGGACAGGGTCGCAGATACGCAGTATTTT. Full variable domain (rest looked up from reference TRBV9 and TRBJ2-3): DSGVTQTPKHLITATGQRVTLRCSPRSGDLSVYWYQQSLDQGLQFLIQYYNGEERAKGNILERFSAQQFPDLHSELNLSSLELGDSALYFCASSEWGGDRVADTQYFGPGTRLTVL.

This sequence joins TRBV7-6 and TRBJ1-1; tentatively, D is TRBD1 (5 bases). The ends were cut back, 3 bases at V and 3 bases at J, with 14 bases in the middle. Germline V CDR1 and CDR2: SGHVS, FNYEAQ. The CDR3 runs 15 residues. The CDR3, as DNA: TGTGCCAGCAGCTTTGCTTCCGTAGGGGACACTGAAGCTTTCTTT. Translated, it gives CASSFASVGDTEAFF.

The V gene is TRBV6-5, the J gene TRBJ1-2, with a possible D match to TRBD1 (5 bases). Per the germline V gene, CDR1 is MNHEY and CDR2 is SVGAGI. This CDR3 contains 15 residues. V lost 2 bases to trimming and J lost 5 bases, with 15 bases between them. DNA of the CDR3: TGTGCCAGCAGTTACGGGGGGGTTCGGCGGTATGGCTACACCTTC. It translates to CASSYGGVRRYGYTF.

The chain links TRBV27 to TRBJ1-4; the D gene is possibly TRBD1 (5 bases). With 2 bases removed from V and 7 bases from J, the gap between germline ends came to 26 bases. Germline V CDR1 and CDR2: MNHEY, SMNVEV (reference sequence). This CDR3 is built from 19 residues. The CDR3 coding sequence is TGTGCCAGCAGTTTAAATTATATCGGGCAGGGATCAGGACTTGAAAAACTGTTTTTT. Translating gives CASSLNYIGQGSGLEKLFF.

V usage is TRBV27 and J usage is TRBJ1-1; D unresolved. Trimming cost V 2 bases and J 1 base, with 11 bases left between them. Germline V gene sequence: CDR1 MNHEY, CDR2 SMNVEV (reference sequence). The CDR3 totals 15 residues. CDR3 DNA: TGTGCCAGCAGTTTAAATGCAGGAAAGAACACTGAAGCTTTCTTT. This codes for CASSLNAGKNTEAFF.

V and J are TRBV4-1 and TRBJ2-1; 10 bases line up with TRBD1. Germline CDR1 and CDR2: MGHRA and YSYEKL. CDR3 length: 16 amino acids. The J segment lost 7 bases and the V segment lost 5 bases, leaving 11 bases of the junction unmatched. The CDR3: CASSFRTGGWGNEQFF. CDR3 coding DNA: TGCGCCAGCAGCTTTCGGACAGGGGGTTGGGGGAATGAGCAGTTCTTC.

The gene calls are TRBV30 and TRBJ1-6, with D possibly being TRBD1 (6 bases). The CDR3 consists of 18 residues. V was cut by 0 bases and J by 0 bases, with 15 bases left in between. The V gene's germline CDR1 is GTSNPN and CDR2 SVGIG (reference sequence). CDR3 sequence reads: CAWSVAQGLSSYNSPLHF. In DNA, the CDR3 is TGTGCCTGGAGTGTGGCACAGGGATTAAGCTCCTATAATTCACCCCTCCACTTT.

The gene calls are TRBV28 and TRBJ1-1, with D uncertain. Trimming stripped 4 bases from V and 1 base from J, with 7 bases between. Germline values: CDR1 MDHEN, CDR2 SYDVKM. This CDR3 contains 13 residues. The CDR3 region has the DNA TGTGCCAGCAGTTCTTCTCCGAACACTGAAGCTTTCTTT. This translates into CASSSSPNTEAFF. The full variable domain, rest sourced from reference TRBV28 and TRBJ1-1, is DVKVTQSSRYLVKRTGEKVFLECVQDMDHENMFWYRQDPGLGLRLIYFSYDVKMKEKGDIPEGYSVSREKKERFSLILESASTNQTSMYLCASSSSPNTEAFFGQGTRLTVV.

The chain is built from TRBV13 and TRBJ1-1; D uncertain. The CDR3 runs 12 residues. Germline V gene sequence: CDR1 PRHDT, CDR2 FYEKMQ (reference sequence). V was shortened by 2 bases and J by 4 bases, with 5 bases between the two germline ends. The CDR3 protein is CASSLMGTEAFF. The CDR3 coding sequence is TGTGCCAGCAGCTTAATGGGCACTGAAGCTTTCTTT.

The table lists this clone with a few counts. The chain employs TRBV14 and TRBJ2-7; no clear D gene. The CDR3 covers 13 residues. The V and J ends lost 9 bases and 6 bases respectively, with 18 bases between them. Germline loops: CDR1 SGHDN, CDR2 FVKESK. CDR3 coding DNA: TGTGCCAGTCAGATGAATACAGCAGGCGAGCAGTACTTC. This sequence encodes CASQMNTAGEQYF.

V gene TRBV28 combines with J gene TRBJ1-2; no definite D call. Germline V gene data show CDR1 as MDHEN and CDR2 as SYDVKM. The V and J ends lost 5 bases and 3 bases respectively, with 4 bases between them. The length of the CDR3 is 11 residues. The CDR3 is CASSKYYGYTF. In nucleotides, the CDR3 is TGTGCCAGCAGTAAATACTATGGCTACACCTTC.

The chain combines TRBV6-2 or TRBV6-3 with TRBJ1-5; 8 bases agree with TRBD1. The V gene end was trimmed by 7 bases and the J gene end by 5 bases; junction bases not matched to a gene: 13. This CDR3 has 16 amino acids. Germline CDR1 MNHEY, CDR2 SVGEGT. The CDR3 reads CASTPYLGTGYQPQHF. The CDR3 bases are TGTGCCAGCACCCCTTACCTCGGGACAGGATATCAGCCCCAGCATTTT.

The rearrangement uses TRBV19 and TRBJ1-4; a possible D gene is TRBD1 (6 bases). Germline CDR1 LNHDA, CDR2 SQIVND (reference sequence). Trimming cost V 5 bases and J 2 bases, with 15 bases left between them. The CDR3 sequence is 16 residues long. CDR3 sequence (DNA): TGTGCCAGTAGTCCCCGGGGGGGGGCTACTAATGAAAAACTGTTTTTT. Translated, it gives CASSPRGGATNEKLFF.

The chain links TRBV27 to TRBJ2-7, with no clear D. Trimming stripped 4 bases from V and 7 bases from J, with 11 bases between. The CDR3 sequence is 12 residues long. Looked up from germline, CDR1 is MNHEY and CDR2 is SMNVEV (reference sequence). CDR3 protein: CASSSVHREQYF. The CDR3 DNA is TGTGCCAGCAGTTCAGTTCATCGGGAGCAGTACTTC.

The chain uses TRBV27 and TRBJ2-5; 8 bases match TRBD2. CDR1 and CDR2 from the germline V gene are MNHEY and SMNVEV (reference sequence). CDR3 size: 16 residues. V was pared by 7 bases and J by 4 bases, with 14 bases of the junction left unmatched. The DNA for the CDR3 is TGTGCCAGCACCGTAGGAGGACCGGGACTAGGAGAGACCCAGTACTTC. Its protein product is CASTVGGPGLGETQYF.

This chain uses TRBV10-3 with TRBJ2-7; 9 nucleotides line up with TRBD1. CDR3 length: 15 residues. Looked up from germline, CDR1 is ENHRY and CDR2 is SYGVKD. V trimming: 3 bases; J trimming: 8 bases; junction bases outside the gene matches: 11. CDR3 nucleotides: TGTGCCATCAGTGACCCTACCAGTGGACAGGGGAAGCAGTACTTC. Its protein product is CAISDPTSGQGKQYF.

The chain links TRBV21-1 to TRBJ1-1; TRBD1 is the table's D call and was not checked against the DNA. TRBV21-1 is assigned pseudogene status. The CDR3 length is 15 residues. DNA of the CDR3: TGTGCCAGCAGCAAAGTTCAGACAGGCTGGACTGAAGCTTTCTTT. Translating it yields CASSKVQTGWTEAFF.

The chain couples TRBV14 to TRBJ1-2, with TRBD1 identical over 7 bases. The ends lost 3 bases at V and 3 bases at J; junction bases unmatched: 10. Germline assignment: CDR1 SGHDN and CDR2 FVKESK. The CDR3 sequence is 16 residues long. This CDR3 is CASSQMGTVTDYGYTF. For the CDR3, the DNA is TGTGCCAGCAGCCAGATGGGGACAGTGACGGACTATGGCTACACCTTC.

The chain couples TRBV6-1 to TRBJ2-5; 11 nucleotides line up with TRBD1. Losses at the gene ends were 2 bases for V and 5 bases for J; bases not matched to a gene: 16. The V gene's germline CDR1 is MNHNS and CDR2 SASEGT. The CDR3 contains 19 residues. In nucleotides, the CDR3 is TGTGCCAGCAGTGAAATACGGACAGGGGGCGCTAGGTGGCGGGAGACCCAGTACTTC. Residues: CASSEIRTGGARWRETQYF.

The rearrangement uses TRBV27 and TRBJ1-5; TRBD1 agrees at 7 bases. The CDR3 runs to 15 residues. Trimming took 2 bases from V and 2 from J; bases not matched to a gene: 3. Germline-derived CDR1 and CDR2 are MNHEY and SMNVEV (reference sequence). The CDR3 loop reads CASSLGRGGNQPQHF. CDR3 nucleotide sequence: TGTGCCAGCAGTTTAGGCAGGGGGGGCAATCAGCCCCAGCATTTT.

J is TRBJ2-7 and V is TRBV30; possibly TRBD1 for D (6 bases). The CDR3 contains 13 residues. From germline, CDR1 is GTSNPN and CDR2 SVGIG (reference sequence). With 7 bases removed from V and 2 bases from J, the gap between germline ends came to 15 bases. The CDR3 reads CASSTGLTYEQYF. CDR3 DNA: TGTGCCTCCTCGACAGGCCTTACCTACGAGCAGTACTTC.

The V call is TRBV28, the J call TRBJ1-1; TRBD1 aligns across 8 bases. CDR1 is MDHEN, CDR2 SYDVKM, per germline. V was clipped by 5 bases and J by 5 bases; unmatched bases: 4. This CDR3 has 13 amino acids. This CDR3 reads CASSPGGATEAFF. CDR3 nucleotides: TGTGCCAGCAGTCCAGGGGGCGCGACTGAAGCTTTCTTT.

This rearrangement joins TRBV4-1 to TRBJ1-3; D remains ambiguous. The CDR3 has 15 amino acids. CDR1 MGHRA and CDR2 YSYEKL come from the germline V gene. The V and J ends lost 1 base and 0 bases respectively, with 7 bases between them. The CDR3 protein is CASSQVHLSGNTIYF. CDR3 nucleotide sequence: TGCGCCAGCAGCCAAGTACACCTCTCTGGAAACACCATATATTTT.

The chain couples TRBV2 to TRBJ2-7; no firm D call. The CDR3 spans 11 residues. The ends were cut back, 8 bases at V and 6 bases at J, with 11 bases in the middle. The germline gives CDR1 SNHLY, CDR2 FYNNEI. This CDR3 reads CASLYATEQYF. CDR3 DNA: TGTGCCAGCCTTTACGCCACCGAGCAGTACTTC.

The rearrangement uses TRBV5-1 and TRBJ2-2, with D unresolved. In germline, CDR1 is SGHRS, CDR2 YFSETQ. The length of the CDR3 is 15 residues. V was cut by 2 bases and J by 4 bases, with 12 bases left in between. DNA of the CDR3: TGCGCCAGCAGCTTAGGATCTACCCGCACCGGGGAGCTGTTTTTT. Translated: CASSLGSTRTGELFF.

J is TRBJ1-6 and V is TRBV18; TRBD1 agrees at 7 bases. V dropped 2 bases and J dropped 13; count of bases not matched to a gene: 8. The CDR3 runs to 14 residues. CDR1 is KGHSH, CDR2 LQKENI, per germline. As DNA, the CDR3 is TGTGCCAGCTCACCAGGGCAGGGGGTACATCCCCTCCACTTT. Its translation: CASSPGQGVHPLHF.

J is TRBJ1-6 and V is TRBV10-3; TRBD1 might be the D (5 bases). In germline, CDR1 is ENHRY, CDR2 SYGVKD. V gave up 7 bases and J gave up 8 bases, with 12 bases separating them. This CDR3 region has 13 residues. The DNA of the CDR3 is TGTGCCATCAAAAGACAGCCCGATTCACCCCTCCACTTT. This codes for CAIKRQPDSPLHF.

J is TRBJ1-2 and V is TRBV12-5; D remains unclear. This CDR3 has 15 residues. The V end lost 2 bases, the J end lost 4 bases, and 14 bases lay between the germline ends. CDR1 and CDR2 from the germline V gene are LGHNT and FRNRAP. The CDR3 region is CASGLSPRVGYGYTF. DNA for the CDR3: TGTGCTAGTGGTTTGTCGCCCAGAGTGGGCTATGGCTACACCTTC.

This chain joins TRBV6-4 and TRBJ2-1; TRBD2 aligns across 8 bases. The J segment lost 9 bases and the V segment lost 4 bases, leaving 11 bases of the junction unmatched. This CDR3 contains 15 residues. Germline values: CDR1 MRHNA, CDR2 SNTAGT. The CDR3, as DNA: TGTGCCAGCAGTGCGGGAGGGCCTTATGATGGTGAGCAGTTCTTC. It yields the protein CASSAGGPYDGEQFF.

This chain uses TRBV18 with TRBJ2-1, with 10 bases lining up with TRBD2. Germline assignment: CDR1 KGHSH and CDR2 LQKENI. V shed 1 base, J shed 6 bases, and the junction held 3 bases outside the gene matches. There are 15 residues in the CDR3. CDR3 coding DNA: TGTGCCAGCTCACCACAAGCGGGAGGGCCCAATGAGCAGTTCTTC. This sequence encodes CASSPQAGGPNEQFF.